This TCR beta chain appears in the sequencing data of a study of beta chain features in type 1 diabetes. The germline gives CDR1 KGHSH, CDR2 LQKENI. Unmatched junction bases numbered 5, after V lost 5 bases and J lost 7 bases. This CDR3 has 13 residues. Study outcomes and limitations: There was a moderate but significant shortening of TCRB CDR3s in all four CD4+ subsets of Type 1 diabetes patients.

This clone was seen only a few times. The antigen is not known. Every bit of the isolated RNA underwent reverse transcription, so sequencing read expressed TCRB transcripts. The table came from immunoSEQ multiplex PCR; TCRdb's copy has only in-frame clones and leaves some out. The sample lists about 250,000 clones, about a tenth occurring once. Populations isolated by sorting all had purity greater than 95%. The receptor's source is a young man with type 1 diabetes. The material sequenced was naive CD4+ T cells from blood. This chain uses TRBV18 with TRBJ1-5, with 7 bases lining up with TRBD1. CDR3: CASSADREQPQHF. The CDR3 region has the DNA TGTGCCAGCTCAGCTGACAGGGAACAGCCCCAGCATTTT.